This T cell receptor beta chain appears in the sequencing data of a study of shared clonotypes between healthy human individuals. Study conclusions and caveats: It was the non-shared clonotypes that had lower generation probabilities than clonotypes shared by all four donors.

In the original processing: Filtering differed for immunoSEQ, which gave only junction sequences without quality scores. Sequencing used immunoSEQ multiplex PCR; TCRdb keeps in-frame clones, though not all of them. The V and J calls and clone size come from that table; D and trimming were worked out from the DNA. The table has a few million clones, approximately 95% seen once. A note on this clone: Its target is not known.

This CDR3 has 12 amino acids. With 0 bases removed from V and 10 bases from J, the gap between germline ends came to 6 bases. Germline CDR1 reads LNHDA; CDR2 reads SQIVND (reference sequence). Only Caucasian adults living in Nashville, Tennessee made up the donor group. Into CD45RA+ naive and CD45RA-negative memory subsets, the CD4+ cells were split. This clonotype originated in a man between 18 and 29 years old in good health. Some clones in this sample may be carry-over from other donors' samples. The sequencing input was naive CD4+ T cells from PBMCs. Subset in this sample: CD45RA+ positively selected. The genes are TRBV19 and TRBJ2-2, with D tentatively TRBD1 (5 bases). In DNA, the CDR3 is TGTGCCAGTAGTATAGACAGGGTGGAGCTGTTTTTT. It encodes CASSIDRVELFF.